This T cell receptor beta chain was documented in a study of molecular identifiers for immune sequencing clone quantification. TCRdb re-analysed the PCR reads in MiXCR, keeping a single row per CDR3 protein. The repertoire holds more than 450,000 distinct CDR3 sequences, with around 25% as singletons. There are 16 residues in the CDR3. Germline V gives CDR1 LGHNA, CDR2 YSLEER. With 0 bases removed from V and 2 bases from J, the gap between germline ends came to 13 bases. This clonotype was found a few times. The source material was naive CD8+ T cells from blood, with Jurkat cell RNA spiked in. This sample's subset: FACS-sorted CD8+CD4-CCR7+CD45RA+ naive T cells. This TCR was recovered from a human donor in good health. Some libraries in this study had Jurkat cell RNA spiked in. The chain is built from TRBV4-3 and TRBJ2-5; D possibly corresponds to TRBD1 (5 bases). CDR3: CASSQDFGQLQETQYF. CDR3 nucleotides: TGCGCCAGCAGCCAAGATTTTGGACAACTACAAGAGACCCAGTACTTC.